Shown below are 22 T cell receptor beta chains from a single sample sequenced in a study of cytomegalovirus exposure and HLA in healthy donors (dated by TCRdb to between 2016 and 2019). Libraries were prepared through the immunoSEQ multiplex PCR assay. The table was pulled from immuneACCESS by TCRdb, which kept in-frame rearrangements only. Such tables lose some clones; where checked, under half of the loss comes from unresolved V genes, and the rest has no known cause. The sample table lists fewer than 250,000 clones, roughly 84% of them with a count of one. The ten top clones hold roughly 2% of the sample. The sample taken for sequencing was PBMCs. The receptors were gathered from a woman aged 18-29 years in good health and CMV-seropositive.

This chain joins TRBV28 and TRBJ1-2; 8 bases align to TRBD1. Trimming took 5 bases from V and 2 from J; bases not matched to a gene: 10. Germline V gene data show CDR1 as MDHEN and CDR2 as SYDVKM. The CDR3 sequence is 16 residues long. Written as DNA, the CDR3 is TGTGCCAGCAGTCCAGACAGGGGCGAGGTAAACTATGGCTACACCTTC. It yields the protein CASSPDRGEVNYGYTF.

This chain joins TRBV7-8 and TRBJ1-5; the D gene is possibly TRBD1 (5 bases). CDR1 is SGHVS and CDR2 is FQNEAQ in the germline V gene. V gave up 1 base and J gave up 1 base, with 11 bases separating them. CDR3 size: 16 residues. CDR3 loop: CASSLGGRASNQPQHF. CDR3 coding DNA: TGTGCCAGCAGCTTAGGTGGCAGGGCAAGCAATCAGCCCCAGCATTTT.

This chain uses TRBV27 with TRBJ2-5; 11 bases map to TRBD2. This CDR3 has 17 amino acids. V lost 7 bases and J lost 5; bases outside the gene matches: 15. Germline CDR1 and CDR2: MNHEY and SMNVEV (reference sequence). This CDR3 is CASTPGTSGSSTETQYF. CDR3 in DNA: TGTGCCAGCACCCCGGGGACTAGCGGATCCAGCACTGAGACCCAGTACTTC.

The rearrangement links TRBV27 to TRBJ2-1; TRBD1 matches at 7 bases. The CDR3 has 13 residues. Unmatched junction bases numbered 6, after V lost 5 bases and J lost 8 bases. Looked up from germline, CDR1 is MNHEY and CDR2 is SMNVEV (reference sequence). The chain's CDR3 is CASSPLGGDEQFF. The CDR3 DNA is TGTGCCAGCAGTCCGCTAGGGGGCGATGAGCAGTTCTTC.

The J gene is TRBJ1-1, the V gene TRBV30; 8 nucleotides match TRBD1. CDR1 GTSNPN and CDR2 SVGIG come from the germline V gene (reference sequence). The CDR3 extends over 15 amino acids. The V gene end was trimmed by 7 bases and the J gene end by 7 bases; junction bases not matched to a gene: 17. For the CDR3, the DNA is TGTGCCTCACGACCGACAGGGGCTCTTGAGATTGAAGCTTTCTTT. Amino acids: CASRPTGALEIEAFF.

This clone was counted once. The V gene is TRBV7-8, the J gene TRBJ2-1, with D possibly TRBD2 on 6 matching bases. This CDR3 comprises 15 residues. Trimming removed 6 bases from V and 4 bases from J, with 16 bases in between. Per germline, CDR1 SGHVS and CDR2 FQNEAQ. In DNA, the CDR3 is TGTGCCAGCAGGGCCCGGGGGACTCTTTACAATGAGCAGTTCTTC. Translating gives CASRARGTLYNEQFF. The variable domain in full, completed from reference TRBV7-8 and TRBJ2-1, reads GAGVSQSPRYKVAKRGQDVALRCDPISGHVSLFWYQQALGQGPEFLTYFQNEAQLDKSGLPSDRFFAERPEGSVSTLKIQRTQQEDSAVYLCASRARGTLYNEQFFGPGTRLTVL.

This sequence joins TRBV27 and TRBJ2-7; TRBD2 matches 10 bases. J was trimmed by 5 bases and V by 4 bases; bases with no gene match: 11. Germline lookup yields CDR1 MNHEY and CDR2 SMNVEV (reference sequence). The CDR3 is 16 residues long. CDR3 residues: CASSSGGLAGAHEQYF. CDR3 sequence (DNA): TGTGCCAGCAGTTCCGGTGGGCTAGCGGGAGCACACGAGCAGTACTTC.

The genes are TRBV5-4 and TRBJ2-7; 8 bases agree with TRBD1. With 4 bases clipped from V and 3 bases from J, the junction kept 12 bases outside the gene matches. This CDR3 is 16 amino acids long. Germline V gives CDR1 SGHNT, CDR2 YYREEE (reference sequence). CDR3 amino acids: CASSPLSRTGNYEQYF. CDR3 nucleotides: TGTGCCAGCAGCCCACTCTCCCGGACAGGGAACTACGAGCAGTACTTC.

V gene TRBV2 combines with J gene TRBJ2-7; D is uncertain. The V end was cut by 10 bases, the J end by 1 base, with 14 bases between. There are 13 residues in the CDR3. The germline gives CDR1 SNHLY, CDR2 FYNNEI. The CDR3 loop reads CATRAAGSYEQYF. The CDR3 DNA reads TGTGCCACACGAGCCGCAGGTTCCTACGAGCAGTACTTC. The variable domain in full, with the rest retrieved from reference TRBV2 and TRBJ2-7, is EPEVTQTPSHQVTQMGQEVILRCVPISNHLYFYWYRQILGQKVEFLVSFYNNEISEKSEIFDDQFSVERPDGSNFTLKIRSTKLEDSAMYFCATRAAGSYEQYFGPGTRLTVT.

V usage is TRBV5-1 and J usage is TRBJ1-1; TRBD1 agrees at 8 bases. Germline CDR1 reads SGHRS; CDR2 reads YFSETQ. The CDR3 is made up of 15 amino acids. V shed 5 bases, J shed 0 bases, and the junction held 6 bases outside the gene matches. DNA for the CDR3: TGCGCCAGCAGACTCAGACAGGGGATGAACACTGAAGCTTTCTTT. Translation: CASRLRQGMNTEAFF.

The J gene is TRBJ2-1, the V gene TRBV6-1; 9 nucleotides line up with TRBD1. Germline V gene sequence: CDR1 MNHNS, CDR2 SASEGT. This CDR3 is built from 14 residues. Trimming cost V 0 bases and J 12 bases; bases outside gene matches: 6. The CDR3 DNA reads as TGTGCCAGCAGTGAAGCGGGACAGGGAGGATGGCAGTTCTTC. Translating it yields CASSEAGQGGWQFF.

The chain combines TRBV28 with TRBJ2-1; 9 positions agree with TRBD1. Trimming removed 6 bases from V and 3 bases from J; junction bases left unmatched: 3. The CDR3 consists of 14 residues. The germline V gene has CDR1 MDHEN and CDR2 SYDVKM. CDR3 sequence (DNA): TGTGCCAGCAGCACAGGGGGCTTCTACAATGAGCAGTTCTTC. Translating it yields CASSTGGFYNEQFF.

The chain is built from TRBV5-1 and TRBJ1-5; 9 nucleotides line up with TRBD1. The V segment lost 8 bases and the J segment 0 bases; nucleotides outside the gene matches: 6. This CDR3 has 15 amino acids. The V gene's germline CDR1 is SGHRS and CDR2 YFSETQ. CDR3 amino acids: CASSWTGDSNQPQHF. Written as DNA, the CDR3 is TGCGCCAGTTCCTGGACAGGGGATAGCAATCAGCCCCAGCATTTT. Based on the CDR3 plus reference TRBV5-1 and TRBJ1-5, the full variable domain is KAGVTQTPRYLIKTRGQQVTLSCSPISGHRSVSWYQQTPGQGLQFLFEYFSETQRNKGNFPGRFSGRQFSNSRSEMNVSTLELGDSALYLCASSWTGDSNQPQHFGDGTRLSIL.

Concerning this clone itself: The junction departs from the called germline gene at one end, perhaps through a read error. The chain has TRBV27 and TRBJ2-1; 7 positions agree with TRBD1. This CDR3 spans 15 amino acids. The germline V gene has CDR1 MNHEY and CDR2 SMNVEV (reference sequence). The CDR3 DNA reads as TGCGCGTCGGCCGTTCGAGACAGGGACTACAATGAGCAGTTCTTC. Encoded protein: CASAVRDRDYNEQFF.

The CDR3 is CASSLVVTDTQYF. The CDR3, as DNA: TGTGCCAGCAGCTTAGTAGTCACAGATACGCAGTATTTT. The chain uses TRBV7-9 and TRBJ2-3; D is uncertain. This CDR3 is built from 13 residues. Per the germline V gene, CDR1 is SEHNR and CDR2 is FQNEAQ (reference sequence). With 1 base removed from V and 2 bases from J, the gap between germline ends came to 4 bases.

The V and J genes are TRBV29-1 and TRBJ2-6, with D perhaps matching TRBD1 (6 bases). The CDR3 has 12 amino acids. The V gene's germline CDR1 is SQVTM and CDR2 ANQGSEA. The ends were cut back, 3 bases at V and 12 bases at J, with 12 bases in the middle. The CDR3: CSVEYRVGVLTF. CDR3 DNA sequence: TGCAGCGTTGAGTACAGGGTCGGCGTCCTGACTTTC.

Written as DNA, the CDR3 is TGTGCCAGCAGTCCCCAAGGGAGGGCCTACAATGAGCAGTTCTTC. This translates into CASSPQGRAYNEQFF. The rearrangement uses TRBV27 and TRBJ2-1; 7 bases align to TRBD2. V shed 5 bases, J shed 2 bases, and the junction held 6 bases outside the gene matches. Germline CDR1 reads MNHEY; CDR2 reads SMNVEV (reference sequence). The CDR3 sequence is 15 residues long.

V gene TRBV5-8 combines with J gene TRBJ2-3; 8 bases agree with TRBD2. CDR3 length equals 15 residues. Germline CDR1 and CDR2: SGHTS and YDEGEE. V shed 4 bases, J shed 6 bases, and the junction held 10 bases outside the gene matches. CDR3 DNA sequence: TGTGCCAGCAGCCCCCTACGGGAGGGCCGGGATACGCAGTATTTT. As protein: CASSPLREGRDTQYF.

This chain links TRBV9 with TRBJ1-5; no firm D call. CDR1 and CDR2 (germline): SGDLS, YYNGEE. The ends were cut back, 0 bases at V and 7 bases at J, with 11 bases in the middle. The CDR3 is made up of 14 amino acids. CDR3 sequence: CASSVDGVGQPQHF. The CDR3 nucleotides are TGTGCCAGCAGCGTAGACGGGGTGGGACAGCCCCAGCATTTT. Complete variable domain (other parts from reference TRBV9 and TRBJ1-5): DSGVTQTPKHLITATGQRVTLRCSPRSGDLSVYWYQQSLDQGLQFLIQYYNGEERAKGNILERFSAQQFPDLHSELNLSSLELGDSALYFCASSVDGVGQPQHFGDGTRLSIL.

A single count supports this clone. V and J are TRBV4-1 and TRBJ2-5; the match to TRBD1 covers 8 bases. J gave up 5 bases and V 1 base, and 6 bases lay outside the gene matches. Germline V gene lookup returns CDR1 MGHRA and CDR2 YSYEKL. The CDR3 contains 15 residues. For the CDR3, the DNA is TGCGCCAGCAGCCAAGGATCAGGGGGCGGGGAGACCCAGTACTTC. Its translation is CASSQGSGGGETQYF.

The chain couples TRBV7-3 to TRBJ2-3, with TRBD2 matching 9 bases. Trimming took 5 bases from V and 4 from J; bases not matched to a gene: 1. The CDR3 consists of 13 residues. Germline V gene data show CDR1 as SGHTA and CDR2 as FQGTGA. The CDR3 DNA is TGTGCCAGCAGCCCTAGCGGGGCAGATACGCAGTATTTT. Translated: CASSPSGADTQYF.

Written as DNA, the CDR3 is TGTGCCTCACGGCGGGACAGGGCCTCCCGGGACTATGGCTACACCTTC. It is translated as CASRRDRASRDYGYTF. This chain uses TRBV2 with TRBJ1-2, with 9 positions matching TRBD1. J was trimmed by 3 bases and V by 11 bases; bases with no gene match: 16. There are 16 residues in the CDR3. The germline CDR1 and CDR2 sequences are SNHLY and FYNNEI.